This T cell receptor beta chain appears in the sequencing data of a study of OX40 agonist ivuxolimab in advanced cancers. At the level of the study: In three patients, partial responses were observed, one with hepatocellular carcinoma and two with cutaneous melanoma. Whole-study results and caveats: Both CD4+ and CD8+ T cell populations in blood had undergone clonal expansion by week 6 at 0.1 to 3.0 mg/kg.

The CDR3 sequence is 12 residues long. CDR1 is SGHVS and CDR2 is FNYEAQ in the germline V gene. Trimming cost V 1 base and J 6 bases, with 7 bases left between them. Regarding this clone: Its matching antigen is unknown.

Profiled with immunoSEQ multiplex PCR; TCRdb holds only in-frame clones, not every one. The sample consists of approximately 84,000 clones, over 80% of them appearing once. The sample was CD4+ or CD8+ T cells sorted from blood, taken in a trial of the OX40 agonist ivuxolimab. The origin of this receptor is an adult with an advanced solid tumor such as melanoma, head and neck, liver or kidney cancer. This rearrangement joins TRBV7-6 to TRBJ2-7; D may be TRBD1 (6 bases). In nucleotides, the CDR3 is TGTGCCAGCAGCTTAGGAGGGGGCGAGCAGTACTTC. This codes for CASSLGGGEQYF.